Reported below is one T cell receptor beta chain. Its antigen is not known. These data come from a study of post-analysis software for immune sequencing data. Findings and limits, study-wide: Several TRBV segments were more frequent in patients than controls; TRBV5-6, TRBV5-1 and TRBV20-1 belonged to this group.

Libraries were made from TCR beta cDNA, and they carried unique molecular identifiers. A population of about 1 to 11 million T cells gave rise to about half a million cDNA molecules. TCRdb used MiXCR to reprocess the PCR reads, holding one entry per CDR3 protein. This table holds hundreds of thousands of distinct CDR3 sequences, approximately 60% found once. The CDR3 covers 15 residues. V lost 0 bases, J lost 7 bases, and 15 bases lay in between. In germline, CDR1 is LGHDT, CDR2 YNNKEL (reference sequence). This sequence originates from a girl aged 2 to 10 with multiple sclerosis. Source material: blood. The chain uses TRBV3-1 and TRBJ1-2; D may be TRBD1 (6 bases). The CDR3 spells CASSQDPGGASGYTF. In DNA form, the CDR3 reads TGTGCCAGCAGCCAAGACCCGGGGGGCGCGTCTGGCTACACCTTC.